This is a list of T cell receptor beta chains from one sample in a study of early T cells in non-severe SARS-CoV-2 infection. TCRdb recomputed calls from the 5' RACE reads with MiXCR, one row per CDR3 protein. The sample includes over 50,000 distinct CDR3 sequences, over 10% of them seen just once. The specimen sequenced was whole blood. These receptors were taken from an adult who was a healthcare worker with PCR-confirmed SARS-CoV-2 infection or an uninfected control (not recorded which). Both conserved end residues are part of each CDR3. Fields, in order: J gene, V gene, clone size, CDR3 length, D gene, CDR3 DNA, CDR3 protein. A D gene is named only where the DNA matches it firmly. Rows give clone size only sometimes, using once, few, many, or a class for an expanded clone.

J: TRBJ2-1
V: TRBV11-2
size: many
length: 14
D: NA
DNA: TGTGCCAGCAGCTTAACTTACTCCGACTTCGAGCAGTTCTTC
CDR3: CASSLTYSDFEQFF

J: TRBJ2-7
V: TRBV13
size: many
length: 15
D: TRBD1
DNA: TGTGCCAGCGGTTCTACAGGGGAAGGATTCGTGGAGCAGTACTTC
CDR3: CASGSTGEGFVEQYF

J: TRBJ2-5
V: TRBV2
size: many
length: 15
D: NA
DNA: TGTGCCAGCAGTGAAGTGGGGCTAGCGCAAGAGACCCAGTACTTC
CDR3: CASSEVGLAQETQYF

J: TRBJ2-5
V: TRBV3-1
size: many
length: 14
D: NA
DNA: TGTGCCAGCAGCCGATCCGGGAGTCAAGAGACCCAGTACTTC
CDR3: CASSRSGSQETQYF

J: TRBJ1-1
V: TRBV12-3/TRBV12-4
size: many
length: 13
D: NA
DNA: TGTGCCAGCAGTCTTGGACAGTTTGCTGAAGCTTTCTTT
CDR3: CASSLGQFAEAFF

J: TRBJ2-3
V: TRBV12-3/TRBV12-4
size: NA
length: 14
D: NA
DNA: TGTGCCAGCAGTTCGGACTCCCGCACAGATACGCAGTATTTT
CDR3: CASSSDSRTDTQYF

J: TRBJ2-1
V: TRBV2
size: few
length: 13
D: NA
DNA: TGTGCCAGCAGTGAAACTGGGACGGATGAGCAGTTCTTC
CDR3: CASSETGTDEQFF

J: TRBJ2-7
V: TRBV28
size: NA
length: 15
D: NA
DNA: TGTGCCAGCACCCACCGGGCCGCCCGCTCCTACGAGCAGTACTTC
CDR3: CASTHRAARSYEQYF

J: TRBJ1-2
V: TRBV6-6
size: many
length: 15
D: NA
DNA: TGTGCCAGCACCCTCGCCCCCGCAGGGAGGTATGGCTACACCTTC
CDR3: CASTLAPAGRYGYTF

J: TRBJ2-1
V: TRBV12-3/TRBV12-4
size: many
length: 13
D: NA
DNA: TGTGCCAGTAGTCTGACTAGTATCCATGAGCAGTTCTTC
CDR3: CASSLTSIHEQFF

J: TRBJ2-5
V: TRBV12-5
size: few
length: 17
D: NA
DNA: TGTGCTAGTAGTCATCCGGGAACGGCCGTCAATGTGGAGACCCAGTACTTC
CDR3: CASSHPGTAVNVETQYF

J: TRBJ1-4
V: TRBV10-2
size: many
length: 14
D: NA
DNA: TGCGCCAGCAGTGTGACAGCCTATAATGAAAAACTGTTTTTT
CDR3: CASSVTAYNEKLFF

J: TRBJ2-3
V: TRBV11-2
size: NA
length: 15
D: NA
DNA: TGTGCCAGCAGCTTCCAGCGGCTTATCACAGATACGCAGTATTTT
CDR3: CASSFQRLITDTQYF

J: TRBJ2-3
V: TRBV10-3
size: NA
length: 18
D: TRBD2
DNA: TGTGCCATCAGGATTAGTCCCGGGACTAGCGGTTATACAGATACGCAGTATTTT
CDR3: CAIRISPGTSGYTDTQYF

J: TRBJ2-5
V: TRBV5-5
size: many
length: 15
D: NA
DNA: TGTGCCAGCAACCCAGGGTTGTTCTTCCAAGAGACCCAGTACTTC
CDR3: CASNPGLFFQETQYF

J: TRBJ1-1
V: TRBV10-2
size: many
length: 15
D: NA
DNA: TGCGCCAGCAGTGTAGTAGGGGGAAAGAACACTGAAGCTTTCTTT
CDR3: CASSVVGGKNTEAFF

J: TRBJ2-4
V: TRBV29-1
size: NA
length: 10
D: NA
DNA: TGCAGCGTGAAGGAAAACATTCAGTACTTC
CDR3: CSVKENIQYF

J: TRBJ2-3
V: TRBV19
size: many
length: 16
D: NA
DNA: TGTGCCAGTAGTAGTCCCGGACCAGGTTGGACAGATACGCAGTATTTT
CDR3: CASSSPGPGWTDTQYF

J: TRBJ2-2
V: TRBV6-1
size: many
length: 14
D: NA
DNA: TGTGCCAGCAGTGAAAGTTGGGGGACCGGGGAGCTGTTTTTT
CDR3: CASSESWGTGELFF

J: TRBJ2-2
V: TRBV18
size: few
length: 15
D: NA
DNA: TGTGCCAGCTCACCCCTCGGGACTAACACCGGGGAGCTGTTTTTT
CDR3: CASSPLGTNTGELFF

J: TRBJ2-1
V: TRBV20-1
size: NA
length: 18
D: TRBD2
DNA: TGCAGTGCTAGAGACACTAGCGGGCAAAAATACGGGTACAATGAGCAGTTCTTC
CDR3: CSARDTSGQKYGYNEQFF

J: TRBJ2-2
V: TRBV20-1
size: NA
length: 13
D: NA
DNA: TGCAGTGCTGCCCTTAGAATCACCGGGGAGCTGTTTTTT
CDR3: CSAALRITGELFF

J: TRBJ2-1
V: TRBV2
size: NA
length: 11
D: NA
DNA: TGTGCCAGCAGTGTCTCCGGGGAGCAGTTCTTC
CDR3: CASSVSGEQFF

J: TRBJ2-3
V: TRBV29-1
size: NA
length: 11
D: NA
DNA: TGCAGCGTTGTGGGGGCCTATACGCAGTATTTT
CDR3: CSVVGAYTQYF

J: TRBJ1-5
V: TRBV27
size: few
length: 13
D: NA
DNA: TGTGCCAGCAGTCCCCGCCCAGGACTGCTCCCGCATTTT
CDR3: CASSPRPGLLPHF

J: TRBJ2-7
V: TRBV9
size: few
length: 14
D: NA
DNA: TGTGCCAGCAGCCCGAGGCGGGACACATACGAGCAGTACTTC
CDR3: CASSPRRDTYEQYF

J: TRBJ2-5
V: TRBV29-1
size: NA
length: 10
D: TRBD1
DNA: TGCCTCACAGGGGAAGAGACCCAGTACTTC
CDR3: CLTGEETQYF

J: TRBJ2-2
V: TRBV5-1
size: many
length: 15
D: NA
DNA: TGCGCCAGCAGCTTGGTCCGTACAGGGTCCGGGGAGCTGTTTTTT
CDR3: CASSLVRTGSGELFF

J: TRBJ2-7
V: TRBV12-3/TRBV12-4
size: few
length: 17
D: NA
DNA: TGTGCCAGCAGTTTCATCCGGGGGAGTTCAGGTCGGGACGAGCAGTACTTC
CDR3: CASSFIRGSSGRDEQYF

J: TRBJ2-7
V: TRBV27
size: many
length: 15
D: TRBD2
DNA: TGTGCCAGCAGTTTTGGGCCTAGCGGGGTTTCCGAGCAGTACTTC
CDR3: CASSFGPSGVSEQYF

J: TRBJ1-1
V: TRBV25-1
size: few
length: 12
D: NA
DNA: TGTGCCAGCAGTACACAGAACACTGAAGCTTTCTTT
CDR3: CASSTQNTEAFF

J: TRBJ1-1
V: TRBV5-1
size: few
length: 16
D: NA
DNA: TGCGCCAGCAGCTTGGAGGGCAGGGGACTGAACACTGAAGCTTTCTTT
CDR3: CASSLEGRGLNTEAFF

J: TRBJ1-1
V: TRBV29-1
size: many
length: 11
D: NA
DNA: TGCAGCGTTGCACAGATCACTGAAGCTTTCTTT
CDR3: CSVAQITEAFF

J: TRBJ2-2
V: TRBV7-8
size: few
length: 12
D: NA
DNA: TGTGCCAGCAGCTTAGCCGGAGGGGAGCTGTTTTTT
CDR3: CASSLAGGELFF

J: TRBJ1-4
V: TRBV30
size: many
length: 15
D: NA
DNA: TGTGCCTGGAGCCGTCGGGGGCTGGATAATGAAAAACTGTTTTTT
CDR3: CAWSRRGLDNEKLFF

J: TRBJ2-5
V: TRBV14
size: many
length: 13
D: NA
DNA: TGTGCCAGCAGCCAAAGGGGGGAAGAGACCCAGTACTTC
CDR3: CASSQRGEETQYF

J: TRBJ1-2
V: TRBV3-1
size: many
length: 17
D: TRBD1
DNA: TGTGCCAGCAGCCCCGACAGGGGCCTCACCCCTAACTATGGCTACACCTTC
CDR3: CASSPDRGLTPNYGYTF

J: TRBJ2-3
V: TRBV10-3
size: few
length: 15
D: NA
DNA: TGTGCCATCAGTGGGCGCGGGGGCGGAGGAGATACGCAGTATTTT
CDR3: CAISGRGGGGDTQYF

J: TRBJ1-5
V: TRBV6-6
size: many
length: 18
D: NA
DNA: TGTGCCAGCAGTTACTCAGGCGGCAGTGGGGGGAGCAATCAGCCCCAGCATTTT
CDR3: CASSYSGGSGGSNQPQHF

J: TRBJ2-7
V: TRBV6-1
size: many
length: 16
D: TRBD1
DNA: TGTGCCAGCAGTGAGCCCTCCGGGACAGTGACCTACGAGCAGTACTTC
CDR3: CASSEPSGTVTYEQYF

J: TRBJ2-4
V: TRBV29-1
size: NA
length: 14
D: NA
DNA: TGCAGCGTTGCACAGGGAGTGATAAAAAACATTCAGTACTTC
CDR3: CSVAQGVIKNIQYF

J: TRBJ2-1
V: TRBV28
size: many
length: 14
D: TRBD1
DNA: TGTGCCAGCAGGGACAGGGTTCCGTACAATGAGCAGTTCTTC
CDR3: CASRDRVPYNEQFF

J: TRBJ2-7
V: TRBV10-3
size: many
length: 12
D: TRBD1
DNA: TGTGCCATCAGCCGGGACAGGGTCGAGCAGTACTTC
CDR3: CAISRDRVEQYF

J: TRBJ2-4
V: TRBV19
size: many
length: 14
D: NA
DNA: TGTGCCAGTAGTATTCAGGGAGCCAAAAACATTCAGTACTTC
CDR3: CASSIQGAKNIQYF

J: TRBJ1-3
V: TRBV20-1
size: few
length: 14
D: TRBD1
DNA: TGCAGTGCCCGGGACAGGGGAGGAGATAACACCATATATTTT
CDR3: CSARDRGGDNTIYF

J: TRBJ2-2
V: TRBV5-1
size: NA
length: 15
D: NA
DNA: TGCGCCAGCAGCTCTTTGAGGGTCTCCACCGGGGAGCTGTTTTTT
CDR3: CASSSLRVSTGELFF

J: TRBJ2-7
V: TRBV4-1
size: many
length: 15
D: TRBD1
DNA: TGCGCCAGCAGCCTATGGACAGGGGTGGAATACGAGCAGTACTTC
CDR3: CASSLWTGVEYEQYF

J: TRBJ2-7
V: TRBV14
size: many
length: 16
D: TRBD1
DNA: TGTGCCAGCAGCCAAGGTGTTCACAGGGGTTCCTACGAGCAGTACTTC
CDR3: CASSQGVHRGSYEQYF

J: TRBJ1-1
V: TRBV6-5
size: many
length: 15
D: NA
DNA: TGTGCCAGCAGTTACTTGGGACGGAGGAACACTGAAGCTTTCTTT
CDR3: CASSYLGRRNTEAFF

J: TRBJ2-1
V: TRBV10-2
size: NA
length: 15
D: NA
DNA: TGCGCCAGCAGACCCTCGGCGGGGAGCTACAATGAGCAGTTCTTC
CDR3: CASRPSAGSYNEQFF

J: TRBJ1-1
V: TRBV11-2
size: few
length: 15
D: TRBD1
DNA: TGTGCCAGCAGCTCCCTCCAGGGGGTAGGGGCTGAAGCTTTCTTT
CDR3: CASSSLQGVGAEAFF